Below, 14 T cell receptor beta chains from the same sample are listed, as sequenced in a study of Ad26.COV2.S vaccination and SARS-CoV-2 variants. The data were produced by immunoSEQ multiplex PCR, yet TCRdb's version contains in-frame clones alone and is incomplete. This repertoire shows roughly 100,000 clones, over 70% found once; its top ten account for roughly 17%. The specimen comprised peripheral blood, sampled after recovery from COVID-19. The receptors shown here come from a human donor who had recovered from COVID-19.

CDR3 DNA: TGTGCCAGCCAATTCTCAGGGGAAGATACGCAGTATTTT. It codes for CASQFSGEDTQYF. The chain recombines TRBV7-3 with TRBJ2-3, with a weak D call TRBD1 (6 bases). From germline, CDR1 is SGHTA and CDR2 FQGTGA. The CDR3 loop spans 13 amino acids. Between the trimmed V and J ends, which lost 8 bases and 5 bases, there was a span of 14 bases. Using reference TRBV7-3 and TRBJ2-3 for the parts outside the CDR3, the full variable domain is GAGVSQTPSNKVTEKGKYVELRCDPISGHTALYWYRQSLGQGPEFLIYFQGTGAADDSGLPNDRFFAVRPEGSVSTLKIQRTERGDSAVYLCASQFSGEDTQYFGPGTRLTVL.

The chain recombines TRBV5-4 with TRBJ2-7, with D possibly TRBD2 on 6 matching bases. Deletions cut 4 bases from V and 1 base from J, with 9 bases between. Germline CDR1 and CDR2: SGHNT and YYREEE (reference sequence). The CDR3 is 13 residues long. In DNA, the CDR3 is TGTGCCAGCAGCCAGGGACTTTCCTACGAGCAGTACTTC. It translates to CASSQGLSYEQYF.

This sequence joins TRBV30 and TRBJ2-7, with D tentatively TRBD1 or TRBD2 (6 bases each). V lost 2 bases and J lost 2, with 19 bases in between. The CDR3 spans 16 residues. Germline V lookup: CDR1 GTSNPN, CDR2 SVGIG (reference sequence). CDR3 sequence (DNA): TGTGCCTGGAGTCCCCCTTACGGGGGCGCCACCTACGAGCAGTACTTC. Its translation: CAWSPPYGGATYEQYF.

The chain joins TRBV7-7 to TRBJ2-1; 9 bases agree with TRBD2. Germline loops: CDR1 SSHAT, CDR2 FNYEAQ (reference sequence). This CDR3 comprises 15 residues. V shed 4 bases and J 7 bases; nucleotides not matched to a gene: 8. Here the CDR3 DNA reads TGTGCCAGCAGCTCCGGGACTAGCAGGTTAAATGAGCAGTTCTTC. This translates into CASSSGTSRLNEQFF.

The chain combines TRBV28 with TRBJ2-7; a weak D match, TRBD2 (6 bases). Germline CDR1 reads MDHEN; CDR2 reads SYDVKM. There are 15 residues in the CDR3. V was shortened by 0 bases and J by 3 bases, with 12 bases between the two germline ends. The CDR3 loop is CASSLWGSGLYEQYF. The DNA for the CDR3 is TGTGCCAGCAGTTTATGGGGTAGCGGCCTCTACGAGCAGTACTTC.

V gene TRBV15 combines with J gene TRBJ1-3; D unclear. This CDR3 spans 13 amino acids. V lost 4 bases and J lost 3, with 7 bases in between. The V gene's germline CDR1 is LNHNV and CDR2 YYDKDF (reference sequence). CDR3 bases: TGTGCCACCAGCATGACCGTTGGAAACACCATATATTTT. Residues: CATSMTVGNTIYF.

As to this clone: Germline and junction disagree at one end, which may indicate a read error. The chain couples TRBV28 to TRBJ1-6; D gene uncertain. CDR1 MDHEN and CDR2 SYDVKM come from the germline V gene. The CDR3 length is 16 residues. Written as DNA, the CDR3 is TGTGCCAGCAGTTACAAGAGGGTTCAGAATAACTCACCCCTCCACTTT. It codes for CASSYKRVQNNSPLHF.

J is TRBJ2-2 and V is TRBV30; D call uncertain. The germline gives CDR1 GTSNPN, CDR2 SVGIG (reference sequence). The CDR3 sequence is 13 residues long. V lost 3 bases to trimming and J lost 2 bases, with 7 bases between them. The CDR3 bases are TGTGCCTGGAGACTATTAAACACCGGGGAGCTGTTTTTT. Protein: CAWRLLNTGELFF. Supplemented by reference TRBV30 and TRBJ2-2, the full variable domain reads SQTIHQWPATLVQPVGSPLSLECTVEGTSNPNLYWYRQAAGRGLQLLFYSVGIGQISSEVPQNLSASRPQDRQFILSSKKLLLSDSGFYLCAWRLLNTGELFFGEGSRLTVL.

The chain has TRBV19 and TRBJ1-5, with 7 bases matching TRBD1. CDR3 size: 14 residues. J was trimmed by 6 bases and V by 5 bases; bases with no gene match: 7. CDR1 and CDR2 from the germline V gene are LNHDA and SQIVND (reference sequence). This CDR3 is CASSFQGGIQPQHF. The DNA for the CDR3 is TGTGCCAGTAGTTTCCAGGGGGGTATTCAGCCCCAGCATTTT.

V usage is TRBV12-3 or TRBV12-4 and J usage is TRBJ1-5; D is unresolved. V was cut by 1 base and J by 3 bases, with 4 bases left in between. This CDR3 comprises 13 residues. This chain's CDR3 is CASSLEANQPQHF. The CDR3 DNA follows: TGTGCCAGCAGTTTAGAGGCCAATCAGCCCCAGCATTTT.

J is TRBJ1-4 and V is TRBV4-1, with D possibly matching TRBD1 (6 bases). CDR1 and CDR2 (germline): MGHRA, YSYEKL. The V gene lost 0 bases and the J gene lost 4 bases, with 12 bases spanning the gap. The CDR3 is made up of 16 amino acids. CDR3: CASSQEPGDGNEKLFF. The CDR3 nucleotides read TGCGCCAGCAGCCAAGAGCCAGGGGACGGTAATGAAAAACTGTTTTTT.

The chain has TRBV9 and TRBJ2-5; D is unresolved. CDR1 SGDLS and CDR2 YYNGEE come from the germline V gene. The CDR3 runs to 12 residues. V shed 0 bases and J shed 4 bases, with 4 bases lying between them. DNA of the CDR3: TGTGCCAGCAGCGTAGGTGGAGAGACCCAGTACTTC. Amino acid sequence: CASSVGGETQYF.

This clone was seen a few times. The CDR3 DNA reads TGTGCCAGCAGCTTATCACGAGGTTTAAAACGTCAGGCCTATGGCTACACCTTC. It yields the protein CASSLSRGLKRQAYGYTF. The chain couples TRBV7-2 to TRBJ1-2; no reliable D call. Germline loops: CDR1 SGHTA, CDR2 FQGNSA. Between the trimmed V and J ends, which lost 2 bases and 4 bases, there was a span of 23 bases. The CDR3 sequence is 18 residues long.

The chain recombines TRBV5-1 with TRBJ2-1; a possible D gene is TRBD2 (5 bases). The V end was cut by 5 bases, the J end by 6 bases, with 21 bases between. Germline V gene lookup returns CDR1 SGHRS and CDR2 YFSETQ. The CDR3 consists of 16 residues. The CDR3 DNA follows: TGCGCCAGCAGGGGGTCCGGGGTAAGGGCTATCAATGAGCAGTTCTTC. Protein product: CASRGSGVRAINEQFF. The variable domain in full, with the rest retrieved from reference TRBV5-1 and TRBJ2-1, is KAGVTQTPRYLIKTRGQQVTLSCSPISGHRSVSWYQQTPGQGLQFLFEYFSETQRNKGNFPGRFSGRQFSNSRSEMNVSTLELGDSALYLCASRGSGVRAINEQFFGPGTRLTVL.